This section outlines one T cell receptor (beta chain) sequence together with its context. Its antigen is currently not known. Qualities for individual bases were not recorded, and no much larger clone is one base off. Measured from the cysteine to the phenylalanine, the CDR3 is 13 residues long. Only the CDR3 DNA is retained, 39 bases long and in frame from the first base. V lost 3 bases and J lost 10 bases; the stretch between them is 10 bases long. CDR1 and CDR2 are read off the germline V gene (reference sequence) as LNHDA and SQIVND. The data derive from a study of blood T cell repertoires in COVID-19 (TCRdb year 2020). Regarding the complete study: Samples covering the acute and convalescent phases of COVID-19 were provided by collaborators in the United States, Italy and Spain. Where available, HLA class I and class II types were obtained from metadata supplied by the sample provider rather than from assay-based typing. Deeply sampled blood TCRbeta repertoires from subjects exposed to, actively infected with, or recovered from COVID-19 were included in the dataset. The repertoires were made available in a free public database intended to serve as a resource for research on the immune response to SARS-CoV-2. Nearly every sample came with metadata listing a de-identified subject ID, COVID-19 status, age in years and sex. The samples were drawn from two sources: the first 160 participants of the ongoing ImmuneRACE study, and fewer than 1,500 subjects contributed by 6 global collaborators. The prospective study material was composed of cDNA or gDNA derived from T cells, B-cell-depleted T cells, or PBMCs.

Beyond this particular receptor, the publication reports: Clinical and demographic metadata were provided uncurated, with the amount varying by source and participant.

TCRbeta CDR3 regions were amplified from genomic DNA by means of the immunoSEQ Assay, a bias-controlled multiplex PCR. In the source study's methods: The number of nucleated cells in each sample was estimated from the amplification of reference gene primers within the assay. Sequence reads were collapsed and filtered to measure the absolute abundance of every unique TCRbeta CDR3 rearrangement. For each sample, productive Simpson clonality was calculated as the square root of Simpson's diversity index over productive rearrangements. As stored in TCRdb, this immuneACCESS dataset retains in-frame rearrangements with V and J assigned. A fraction of the clones does not appear; measured against another copy, unresolved V genes explain less than half of the discrepancy, and the remainder lacks a known reason. V and J calls and clone size are copied from that table; D and trimming were computed from the DNA. The sample table records some 190,000 clones; more than 70% of these occur just once. Roughly 4.3% of the sample goes to the ten largest clones.

In the prospective study, participants were 18 to 89 years old, resided in about 25 geographic areas of the United States, and were enrolled through a virtual design. In the prospective study, cohorts were assigned on the basis of participant-reported clinical history obtained from a screening survey and a study questionnaire. In the prospective study, mobile phlebotomists collected whole blood, serum and a nasopharyngeal or oropharyngeal swab from each participant. Prospective study participants could optionally give additional blood draws and questionnaires over a roughly two-month period. Before DNA extraction, prospective study blood samples were shipped either frozen or at room temperature.

What was sequenced was PBMCs or T cells enriched from blood (not recorded which). This sequence was found in a man between 25 and 39 years old with acute COVID-19. This chain is built from TRBV19 and TRBJ1-6; confidence is insufficient to name the D gene. The DNA sequence is TGTGCCAGTAGTATGGGCGTAGGATCACCCCTCCACTTT. Translated, this is CASSMGVGSPLHF.